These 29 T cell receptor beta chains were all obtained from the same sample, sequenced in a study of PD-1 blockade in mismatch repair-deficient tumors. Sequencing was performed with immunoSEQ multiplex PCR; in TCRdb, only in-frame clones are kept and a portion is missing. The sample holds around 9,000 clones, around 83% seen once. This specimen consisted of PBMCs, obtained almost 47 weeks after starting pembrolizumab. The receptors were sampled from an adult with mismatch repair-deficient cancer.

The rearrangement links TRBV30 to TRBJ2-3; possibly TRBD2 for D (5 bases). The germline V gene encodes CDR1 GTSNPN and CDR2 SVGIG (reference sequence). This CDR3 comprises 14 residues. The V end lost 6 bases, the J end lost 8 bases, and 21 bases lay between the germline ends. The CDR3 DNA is TGTGCCTGCCCTGCCGGTCCGAACGAGGGTACGCAGTATTTT. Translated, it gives CACPAGPNEGTQYF.

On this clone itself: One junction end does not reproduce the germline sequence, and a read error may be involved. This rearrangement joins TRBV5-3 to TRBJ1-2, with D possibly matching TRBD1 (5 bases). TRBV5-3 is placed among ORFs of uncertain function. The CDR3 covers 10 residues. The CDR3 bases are TGTGCCAGAAGGCTGGGGACTTCATCCTTC. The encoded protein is CARRLGTSSF.

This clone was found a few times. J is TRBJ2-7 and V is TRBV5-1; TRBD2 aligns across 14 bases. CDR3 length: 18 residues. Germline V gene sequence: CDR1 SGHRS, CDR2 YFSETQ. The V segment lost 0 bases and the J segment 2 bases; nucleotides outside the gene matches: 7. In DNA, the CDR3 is TGCGCCAGCAGCTTGGCCAGGACTAGCGGGAGGTCGGCCTACGAGCAGTACTTC. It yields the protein CASSLARTSGRSAYEQYF.

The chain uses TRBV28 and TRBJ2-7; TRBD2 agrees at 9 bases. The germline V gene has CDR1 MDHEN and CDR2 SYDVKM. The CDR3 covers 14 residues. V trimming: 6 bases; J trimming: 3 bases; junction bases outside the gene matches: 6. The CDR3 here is CASREGLAGYEQYF. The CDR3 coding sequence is TGTGCCAGCAGAGAGGGACTAGCCGGCTACGAGCAGTACTTC.

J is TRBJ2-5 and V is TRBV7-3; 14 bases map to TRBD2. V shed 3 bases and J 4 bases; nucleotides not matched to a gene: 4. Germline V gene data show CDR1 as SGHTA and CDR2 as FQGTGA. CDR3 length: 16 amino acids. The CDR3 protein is CASSFGLAGGLETQYF. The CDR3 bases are TGTGCCAGCAGCTTCGGACTAGCGGGAGGTTTAGAGACCCAGTACTTC.

CDR3 protein: CAISGRTSGCFF. The DNA for the CDR3 is TGTGCCATCAGTGGACGAACTAGTGGGTGTTTCTTC. V gene TRBV10-3 combines with J gene TRBJ2-1; D possibly corresponds to TRBD2 (5 bases). V was clipped by 4 bases and J by 16 bases, with 17 bases between them. Germline-derived CDR1 and CDR2 are ENHRY and SYGVKD. The CDR3 sequence is 12 residues long.

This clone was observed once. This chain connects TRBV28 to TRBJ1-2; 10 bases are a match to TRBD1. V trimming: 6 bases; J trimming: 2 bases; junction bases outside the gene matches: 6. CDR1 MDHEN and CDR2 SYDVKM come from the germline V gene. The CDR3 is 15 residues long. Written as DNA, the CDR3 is TGTGCCAGCAGCCAAGGACAGGGGGTGAACTATGGCTACACCTTC. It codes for CASSQGQGVNYGYTF.

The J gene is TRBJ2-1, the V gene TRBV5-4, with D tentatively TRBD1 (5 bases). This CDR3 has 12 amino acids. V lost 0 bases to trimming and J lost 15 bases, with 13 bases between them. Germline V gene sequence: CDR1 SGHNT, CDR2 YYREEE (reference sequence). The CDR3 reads CASSLEGRRWFF. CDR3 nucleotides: TGTGCCAGCAGCTTGGAGGGGCGCCGTTGGTTCTTC.

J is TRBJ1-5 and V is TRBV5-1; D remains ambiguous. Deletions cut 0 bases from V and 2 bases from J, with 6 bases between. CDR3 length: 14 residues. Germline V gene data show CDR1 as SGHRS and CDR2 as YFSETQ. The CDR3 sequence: CASSLAPGNQPQHF. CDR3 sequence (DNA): TGCGCCAGCAGCTTGGCCCCGGGCAATCAGCCCCAGCATTTT.

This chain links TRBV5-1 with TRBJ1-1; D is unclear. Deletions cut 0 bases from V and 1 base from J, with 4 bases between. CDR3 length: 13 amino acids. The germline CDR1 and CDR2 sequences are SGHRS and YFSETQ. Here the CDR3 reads CASSLVRNTEAFF. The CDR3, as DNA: TGCGCCAGCAGCTTGGTGCGGAACACTGAAGCTTTCTTT.

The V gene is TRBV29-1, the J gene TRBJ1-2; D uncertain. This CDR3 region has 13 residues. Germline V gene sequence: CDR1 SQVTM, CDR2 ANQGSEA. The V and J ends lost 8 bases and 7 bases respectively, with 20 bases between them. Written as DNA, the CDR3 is TGCAGCACCCAGACGGAGTCTATCAGTGGCTACACCTTC. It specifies CSTQTESISGYTF. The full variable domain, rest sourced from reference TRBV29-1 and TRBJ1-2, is SAVISQKPSRDICQRGTSLTIQCQVDSQVTMMFWYRQQPGQSLTLIATANQGSEATYESGFVIDKFPISRPNLTFSTLTVSNMSPEDSSIYLCSTQTESISGYTFGSGTRLTVV.

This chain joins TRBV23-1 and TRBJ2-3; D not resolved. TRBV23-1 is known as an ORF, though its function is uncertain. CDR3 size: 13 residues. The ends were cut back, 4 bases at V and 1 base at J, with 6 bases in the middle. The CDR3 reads CASSRGRTDTQYF. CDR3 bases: TGCGCCAGCAGTCGCGGTCGCACAGATACGCAGTATTTT.

CDR3 protein: CASRVGLPGTDTQYF. In nucleotides, the CDR3 is TGTGCCAGCAGAGTGGGACTACCAGGCACAGATACGCAGTATTTT. The V gene is TRBV6-1, the J gene TRBJ2-3; 7 nucleotides match TRBD2. With 6 bases clipped from V and 1 base from J, the junction kept 7 bases outside the gene matches. Per germline, CDR1 MNHNS and CDR2 SASEGT. CDR3 length equals 15 residues.

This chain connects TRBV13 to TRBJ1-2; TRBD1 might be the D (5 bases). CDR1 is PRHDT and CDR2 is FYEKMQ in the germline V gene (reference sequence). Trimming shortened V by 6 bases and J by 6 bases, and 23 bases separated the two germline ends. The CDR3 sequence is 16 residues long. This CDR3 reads CASSLRDFLRVDGYTF. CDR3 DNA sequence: TGTGCCAGCAGTCTACGGGACTTCCTGAGGGTAGATGGCTACACCTTC.

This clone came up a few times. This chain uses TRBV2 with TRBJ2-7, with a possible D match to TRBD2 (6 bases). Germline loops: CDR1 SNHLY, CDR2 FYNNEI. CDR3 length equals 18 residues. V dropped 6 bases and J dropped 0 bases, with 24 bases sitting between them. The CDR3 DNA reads TGTGCCAGCAGCACCGCGGGGACCCCGAACCCCCGCTCCTACGAGCAGTACTTC. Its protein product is CASSTAGTPNPRSYEQYF.

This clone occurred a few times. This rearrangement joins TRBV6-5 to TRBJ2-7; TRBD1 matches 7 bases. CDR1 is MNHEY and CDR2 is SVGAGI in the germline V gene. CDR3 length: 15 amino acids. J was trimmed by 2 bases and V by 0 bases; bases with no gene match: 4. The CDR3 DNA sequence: TGTGCCAGCAGTTACTCGCCAGACAGGGCCTACGAGCAGTACTTC. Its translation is CASSYSPDRAYEQYF.

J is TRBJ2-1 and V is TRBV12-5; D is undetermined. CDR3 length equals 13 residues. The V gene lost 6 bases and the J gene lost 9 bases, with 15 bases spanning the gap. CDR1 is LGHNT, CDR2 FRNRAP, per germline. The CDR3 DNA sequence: TGTGCTAGTGGCCACTCGCTAGGCGGTGAGCAGTTCTTC. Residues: CASGHSLGGEQFF.

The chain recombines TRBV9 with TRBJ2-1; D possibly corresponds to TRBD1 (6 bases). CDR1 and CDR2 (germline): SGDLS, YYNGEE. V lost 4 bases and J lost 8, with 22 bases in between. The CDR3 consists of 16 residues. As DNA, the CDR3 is TGTGCCAGCAGCCCCAGGGGAGCCAGCAGGGACGATGAGCAGTTCTTC. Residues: CASSPRGASRDDEQFF.

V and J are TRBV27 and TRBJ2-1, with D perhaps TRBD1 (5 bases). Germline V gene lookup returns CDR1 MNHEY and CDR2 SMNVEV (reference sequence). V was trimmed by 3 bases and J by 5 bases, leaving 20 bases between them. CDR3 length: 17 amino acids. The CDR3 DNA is TGTGCCAGCAGTTTGGGTCCGCAGGGTCACTCTCACAATGAGCAGTTCTTC. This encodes CASSLGPQGHSHNEQFF.

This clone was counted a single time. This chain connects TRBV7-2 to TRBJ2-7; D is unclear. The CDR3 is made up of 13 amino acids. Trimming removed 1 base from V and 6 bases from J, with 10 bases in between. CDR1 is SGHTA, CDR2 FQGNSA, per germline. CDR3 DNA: TGTGCCAGCAGCTTAGGCAGGCTAAGCGAGCAGTACTTC. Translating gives CASSLGRLSEQYF.

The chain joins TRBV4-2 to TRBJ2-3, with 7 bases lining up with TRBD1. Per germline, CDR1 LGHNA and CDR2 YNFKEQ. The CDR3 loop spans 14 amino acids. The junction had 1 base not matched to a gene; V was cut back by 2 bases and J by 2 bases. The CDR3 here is CASSQTGVTDTQYF. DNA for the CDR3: TGTGCCAGCAGCCAAACAGGGGTCACAGATACGCAGTATTTT.

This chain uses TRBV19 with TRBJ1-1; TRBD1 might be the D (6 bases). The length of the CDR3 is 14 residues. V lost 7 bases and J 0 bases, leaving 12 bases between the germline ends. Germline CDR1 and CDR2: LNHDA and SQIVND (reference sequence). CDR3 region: CASTVTGLNTEAFF. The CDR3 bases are TGTGCCAGTACCGTTACAGGGTTGAACACTGAAGCTTTCTTT.

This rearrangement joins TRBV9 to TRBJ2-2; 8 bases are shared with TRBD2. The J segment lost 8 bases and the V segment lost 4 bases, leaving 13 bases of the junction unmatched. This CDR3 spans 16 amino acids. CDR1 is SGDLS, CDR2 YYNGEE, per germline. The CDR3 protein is CASSSLTSSGGGELFF. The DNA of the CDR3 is TGTGCCAGCAGCAGTTTAACCTCCAGCGGGGGAGGGGAGCTGTTTTTT.

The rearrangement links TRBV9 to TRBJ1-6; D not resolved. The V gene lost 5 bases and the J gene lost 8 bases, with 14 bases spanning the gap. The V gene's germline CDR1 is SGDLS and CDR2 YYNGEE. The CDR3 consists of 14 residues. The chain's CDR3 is CASSLSSRDSPLHF. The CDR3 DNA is TGTGCCAGCAGTTTATCGTCTCGGGATTCACCCCTCCACTTT.

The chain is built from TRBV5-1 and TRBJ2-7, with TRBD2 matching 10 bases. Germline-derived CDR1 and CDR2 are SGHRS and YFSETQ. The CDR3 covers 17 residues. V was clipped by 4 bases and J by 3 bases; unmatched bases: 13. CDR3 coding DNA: TGCGCCAGCAGCACTGGCGGTCTAGCGGGAGCGCTCTACGAGCAGTACTTC. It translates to CASSTGGLAGALYEQYF.

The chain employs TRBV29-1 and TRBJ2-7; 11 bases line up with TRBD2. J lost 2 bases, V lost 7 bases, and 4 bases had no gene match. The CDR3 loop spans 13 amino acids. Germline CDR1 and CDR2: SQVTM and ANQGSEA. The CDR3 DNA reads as TGCAGCGCCGGGACTAGCGGCGCCTACGAGCAGTACTTC. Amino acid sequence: CSAGTSGAYEQYF.

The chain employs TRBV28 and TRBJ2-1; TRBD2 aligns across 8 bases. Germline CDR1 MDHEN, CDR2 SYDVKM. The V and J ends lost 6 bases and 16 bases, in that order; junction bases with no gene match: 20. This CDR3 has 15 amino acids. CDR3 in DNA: TGTGCCAGCAGGCCCACCCTCATAGCGGGGCTCGATGGATTCTTC. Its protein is CASRPTLIAGLDGFF.

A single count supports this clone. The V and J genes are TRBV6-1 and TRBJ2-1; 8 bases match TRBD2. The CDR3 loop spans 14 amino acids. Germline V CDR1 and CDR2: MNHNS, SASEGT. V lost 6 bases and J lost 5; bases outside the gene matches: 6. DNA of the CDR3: TGTGCCAGCAGATTAGCGGGACTGGACAATGAGCAGTTCTTC. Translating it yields CASRLAGLDNEQFF.

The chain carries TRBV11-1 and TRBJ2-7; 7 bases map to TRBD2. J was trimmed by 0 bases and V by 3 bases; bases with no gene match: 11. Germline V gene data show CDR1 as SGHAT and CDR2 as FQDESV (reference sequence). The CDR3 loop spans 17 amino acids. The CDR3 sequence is CASSFSGLRDSSYEQYF. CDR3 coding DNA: TGTGCCAGCAGCTTTAGCGGGCTGCGGGATAGCTCCTACGAGCAGTACTTC.